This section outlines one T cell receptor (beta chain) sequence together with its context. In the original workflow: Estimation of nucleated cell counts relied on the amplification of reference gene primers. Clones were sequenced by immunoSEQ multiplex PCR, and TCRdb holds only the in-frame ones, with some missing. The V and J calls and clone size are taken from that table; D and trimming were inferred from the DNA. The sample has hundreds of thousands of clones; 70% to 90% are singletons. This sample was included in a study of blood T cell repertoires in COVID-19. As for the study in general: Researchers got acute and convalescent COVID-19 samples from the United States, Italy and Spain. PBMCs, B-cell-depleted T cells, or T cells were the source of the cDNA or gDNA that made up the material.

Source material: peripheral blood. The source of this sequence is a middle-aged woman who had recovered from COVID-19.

Here the CDR3 DNA reads TGTGCCAGCAGTTACCCTGGCGGGGGTGGAGGCTACACCTTC. This translates into CASSYPGGGGGYTF. This rearrangement joins TRBV6-5 to TRBJ1-2, with D maybe TRBD1 (5 bases). The CDR3 is made up of 14 amino acids. Between the trimmed V and J ends, which lost 2 bases and 8 bases, there was a span of 15 bases. Germline V gene data show CDR1 as MNHEY and CDR2 as SVGAGI.